This entry is about one T cell receptor (beta chain). Which antigen it targets is not known. No qualities accompany the bases; no much larger clone lies one base away. The immunoSEQ Assay, a bias-controlled multiplex PCR, was used to amplify TCRbeta CDR3 regions from genomic DNA. The authors' pipeline ran thus. Within the assay, amplification of reference gene primers was used to estimate how many nucleated cells each sample contained. To quantify the absolute abundance of each unique TCRbeta CDR3 rearrangement, sequence reads were collapsed and filtered. For each sample, productive Simpson clonality was calculated as the square root of Simpson's diversity index over productive rearrangements. TCRdb took this table from immuneACCESS and kept in-frame rearrangements with V and J called. Such tables lack part of the clones; where checked against another copy, unresolved V genes explain under half of the gap, and the rest is unexplained. V and J calls plus clone size are reproduced from that table; the DNA served to infer D and trimming. Present in this sample are 350,000 to 400,000 clones, 85% to 90% of which were seen just once. The top ten clones comprise around 1% of the sample.

The data derive from a study of blood T cell repertoires in COVID-19 (dated by TCRdb to 2018 to 2020). The study in broad terms: Samples covering the acute and convalescent phases of COVID-19 were provided by collaborators in the United States, Italy and Spain. The prospective study material was composed of cDNA or gDNA derived from T cells, B-cell-depleted T cells, or PBMCs. The dataset comprised deeply sampled blood TCRbeta repertoires from subjects exposed to, actively infected with, or recovered from COVID-19. A freely available public database, intended as a resource for researchers studying the immune response to SARS-CoV-2, is where the repertoires were released. The samples were drawn from two sources: the first 160 participants of the ongoing ImmuneRACE study, and fewer than 1,500 subjects contributed by 6 global collaborators. A de-identified subject ID, COVID-19 status, age in years and sex were almost always included in the sample metadata. Where HLA class I and class II types were available, the types were taken from metadata supplied by the sample provider, not from assay-based typing. The paper as a whole reports these results and caveats: The amount of clinical and demographic metadata varied by source and participant and was provided uncurated.

Enrolling through a virtual design, the prospective study's participants ranged in age from roughly 18 to 89 years and lived across 24 United States geographic areas. Cohort assignment in the prospective study relied on participant-reported clinical history from a screening survey and a study questionnaire. Recovered participants in ImmuneRACE Cohort 3 were defined by two consecutive negative NP/OP PCR tests, clearance by a healthcare professional, or resolution of symptoms. Each participant in the prospective study had whole blood, serum and a nasopharyngeal or oropharyngeal swab collected by mobile phlebotomists. Participants in the prospective study had the option to provide additional blood draws and questionnaires over an approximately 2-month period. Before DNA extraction, blood samples from the prospective study were shipped at room temperature or frozen. V gives up 1 base and J gives up 7 bases, and the segment between their germline ends measures 11 bases. Inclusive of the bounding cysteine and phenylalanine, the CDR3 is 15 residues long. Only the CDR3 DNA is retained, 45 bases long and in frame from the first base. CDR1 and CDR2, per the germline V gene (reference sequence), are LGHDT and YNNKEL.

Sequenced input: PBMCs or T cells enriched from blood (not recorded which). This clonotype originated in a man younger than 35 who had recovered from COVID-19. Here the chain combines TRBV3-1 (or the pseudogene TRBV3-2) and TRBJ1-6; TRBD1 is a weak D gene call, 5 bases matching. In nucleotide form, the sequence is TGTGCCAGCAGCCAAGGTACAGGCCCAAATTCACCCCTCCACTTT. It translates to CASSQGTGPNSPLHF.